Below are 5 T cell receptor beta chains sequenced from a single sample in a study of shared clonotypes between healthy human individuals (dated by TCRdb to 2020 to 2021). The library was produced with the immunoSEQ multiplex PCR assay. TCRdb mirrors the immuneACCESS table, restricted to in-frame sequences. Some clones are absent from its copies; in checked studies, under half trace to an unresolved V gene, and the reason for the others is unknown. The sample table contains 600,000 to 750,000 clones; only one count was recorded for 90% of them. Of the sample, about a third falls within the top ten clones. Sample: memory CD8+ T cells from PBMCs. In light of the paper, this sample's cell subset or site label describes: CD45RO+ cells pooled with CCR7-negative TemRA cells. These receptors originate from a man in his late teens or twenties in good health. Some clones in this sample may be carry-over from other donors' samples.

V usage is TRBV27 and J usage is TRBJ2-7; TRBD2 matches 11 bases. The germline V gene encodes CDR1 MNHEY and CDR2 SMNVEV (reference sequence). The CDR3 loop spans 17 amino acids. Germline trimming cut 6 bases from V and 0 bases from J; bases unmatched to any gene: 10. In DNA, the CDR3 is TGTGCCAGCAGGAGGGGACTAGCGGACCCCAGCTCCTACGAGCAGTACTTC. Residues: CASRRGLADPSSYEQYF.

This chain uses TRBV4-1 with TRBJ1-5, with TRBD1 identical over 11 bases. CDR3 length: 18 amino acids. CDR1 is MGHRA, CDR2 YSYEKL, per germline. Germline trimming cut 0 bases from V and 4 bases from J; bases unmatched to any gene: 8. This CDR3 is CASSQEWDRGGLNQPQHF. The CDR3 coding sequence is TGCGCCAGCAGCCAAGAATGGGACAGGGGGGGGTTAAATCAGCCCCAGCATTTT.

This clone was observed many times. The chain combines TRBV19 with TRBJ2-7, with no clear D. The CDR3 covers 15 residues. From germline, CDR1 is LNHDA and CDR2 SQIVND (reference sequence). Trimming stripped 6 bases from V and 0 bases from J, with 15 bases between. The DNA for the CDR3 is TGTGCCAGTAGACCCCGAGGACCAAGCTCCTACGAGCAGTACTTC. Its translation: CASRPRGPSSYEQYF.

The chain is built from TRBV4-1 and TRBJ1-6; a weak D match, TRBD1 (6 bases). In germline, CDR1 is MGHRA, CDR2 YSYEKL. The CDR3 is 16 amino acids. The V end lost 3 bases, the J end lost 6 bases, and 15 bases lay between the germline ends. The CDR3 coding sequence is TGCGCCAGCAGCCAGCGGGGGCCAGCTAGTAATTCACCCCTCCACTTT. Translating gives CASSQRGPASNSPLHF.

As DNA, the CDR3 is TGTGCCAGCAGCTTAAATTGGGATCCCCACTACGAGCAGTACTTC. This translates into CASSLNWDPHYEQYF. The genes are TRBV7-6 and TRBJ2-7, with D uncertain. Germline V gene lookup returns CDR1 SGHVS and CDR2 FNYEAQ. This CDR3 is 15 amino acids long. V lost 2 bases to trimming and J lost 3 bases, with 14 bases between them.